A selection of T cell receptor beta chains follows, all from one sample in a study of blood T cell repertoires in COVID-19. Libraries were prepared by immunoSEQ multiplex PCR; TCRdb keeps only in-frame clonotypes and omits some of them. The sample carries 85,000 to 130,000 clones, over 75% recorded once. Sequencing used peripheral blood. The receptors derive from a woman aged 55-70 years with acute or convalescent COVID-19. Each CDR3 is given with its conserved first and last residue. The order of the fields is V gene, clone size, D gene, J gene, CDR3 DNA, CDR3 protein. D genes are given only for firm matches. Size is omitted from some rows. Given values are once, few, many or a class for expanded clones.

>TRBV6-1|-|-|TRBJ1-2
TGTGCCAGCAGCGAAACTCCTCTCCAGGGGTTAGGAGGCTACACCTTC
CASSETPLQGLGGYTF
>TRBV7-9|-|-|TRBJ2-2
TGTGCCAGCAGCTTAGTCGGACTTACCGGGGAGCTGTTTTTT
CASSLVGLTGELFF
>TRBV2|-|-|TRBJ1-1
TGTGCCAGCTCCCTGGGCAGGGGAGCTTTCTTT
CASSLGRGAFF
>TRBV30|-|-|TRBJ1-4
TGTGCCTGTCGTGGACAACCTAATGAAAAACTGTTTTTT
CACRGQPNEKLFF
>TRBV27|-|TRBD1|TRBJ1-6
TGTGCCAGCAGTAAAATGGGACAGGGCAATTCACCCCTCCACTTT
CASSKMGQGNSPLHF
>TRBV3-1/TRBV3-2|-|-|TRBJ1-4
TGTGCCAGCAGCCAAGGAAACAGCGGAAAACTGTTTTTT
CASSQGNSGKLFF
>TRBV21-1|once|-|TRBJ1-5
TGTGCCAGCAGCAAAAGGACAGGGATCCAGCCCCAGCATTTT
CASSKRTGIQPQHF
>TRBV4-2|-|TRBD1|TRBJ2-7
TGTGCCAGCAGCCTTTGGACAGGACCTAACTACGAGCAGTACTTC
CASSLWTGPNYEQYF
>TRBV30|-|-|TRBJ2-7
TGTGCCTGGAGTGTAGGAGGGCCCGAGCAGTACTTC
CAWSVGGPEQYF
>TRBV27|-|TRBD1|TRBJ1-2
TGTGCCAGCAGCTTCACAGGGGGCGCGCGTGGCTACACCTTC
CASSFTGGARGYTF
>TRBV11-3|once|TRBD2|TRBJ2-3
TGTGCCAGCAGACTAGCGGGAGATACGCAGTATTTT
CASRLAGDTQYF
>TRBV20-1|-|TRBD2|TRBJ2-1
TGCAGTGCAAGGACTAGGGGTGAGCAGTTCTTC
CSARTRGEQFF
>TRBV6-5|-|TRBD1|TRBJ1-5
TGTGCCAGCAGACAGACCGGGACAGGGTCAGAGCCCCAGCATTTT
CASRQTGTGSEPQHF
>TRBV10-1|-|-|TRBJ1-4
TGCGCCAGTTTCTACGGTGCAACTAATGAAAAACTGTTTTTT
CASFYGATNEKLFF
>TRBV6-6|once|-|TRBJ1-5
TGTGCCAGCAGGCAGGGGACGGGCAATCAGCCCCAGCATTTT
CASRQGTGNQPQHF
>TRBV11-1|once|-|TRBJ2-1
TGTGCCAGCAACCCGGGGGCGGGGGTCTCCTACAATGAGCAGTTCTTC
CASNPGAGVSYNEQFF
>TRBV2|-|TRBD1|TRBJ2-1
TGTGCCAGCAGTGACGAGACAGGGATACACAATGAGCAGTTCTTC
CASSDETGIHNEQFF
>TRBV24-1|-|TRBD2|TRBJ2-5
TGTGCCACCCTACCCCTAATACGACTAGCGGGAGAAGAGACCCAGTACTTC
CATLPLIRLAGEETQYF
>TRBV19|-|-|TRBJ1-5
TGTGCCAGTAGCCAGGGGCGCGATCAGCCCCAGCATTTT
CASSQGRDQPQHF
>TRBV6-1|-|-|TRBJ1-1
TGTGCCAGCAGTGACAGGGTGAGAGGGAACACTGAAGCTTTCTTT
CASSDRVRGNTEAFF
>TRBV19|once|-|TRBJ2-6
TGTGCCAGTAGTCCATTGCGGGTCACCTCTGGGGCCAACGTCCTGACTTTC
CASSPLRVTSGANVLTF
>TRBV7-8|-|-|TRBJ2-1
TGTGCCAGCAGCCGAGGGGCAGATTACAATGAGCAGTTCTTC
CASSRGADYNEQFF
>TRBV5-4|-|TRBD2|TRBJ2-5
TGTGCCAGCAGCGTTGGACTAGCATCGGAGACCCAGTACTTC
CASSVGLASETQYF
>TRBV29-1|-|-|TRBJ2-3
TGCAGCGTTGAAAAACAGATCCCAGATACGCAGTATTTT
CSVEKQIPDTQYF
>TRBV19|-|-|TRBJ1-2
TGTGCCAGTAGTATACAAGGGGCCTCTTACTATGGCTACACCTTC
CASSIQGASYYGYTF
>TRBV29-1|-|-|TRBJ1-1
TGCAGCGTCCCCGGGAGGGGGGGCAGAGAAGCTTTCTTT
CSVPGRGGREAFF
>TRBV5-4|-|-|TRBJ2-1
TGTGCCAGCAGCTCCTACCTGGCATCAGGGAATGAGCAGTTCTTC
CASSSYLASGNEQFF
>TRBV3-1/TRBV3-2|once|TRBD1|TRBJ1-2
TGTGCCAGCAGCGACGGGACAGGCTATGGCTACACCTTC
CASSDGTGYGYTF
>TRBV5-1|-|TRBD1|TRBJ1-2
TGCGCCAGCAGCTTGGAAGGCAGGGGGGATGGCTACACCTTC
CASSLEGRGDGYTF
>TRBV6-1|-|-|TRBJ1-2
TGTGCCAGCAGTGAGACAGCCCCTTTAGGCTACACCTTC
CASSETAPLGYTF
>TRBV6-5|-|-|TRBJ2-1
TGTGCCAGCAACCCTTCGGGTGCTTTTGAGCAGTTCTTC
CASNPSGAFEQFF
>TRBV4-2|-|-|TRBJ2-7
TGTGCCAGCAGCCAAGCCGTCGCCCAGGGTGGCTACGAGCAGTACTTC
CASSQAVAQGGYEQYF
>TRBV9|-|TRBD2|TRBJ2-2
TGTGCCAGCAGCGTAGAGATAGCGGGAGGGCCAAGAGACGGGGAGCTGTTTTTT
CASSVEIAGGPRDGELFF
>TRBV2|-|-|TRBJ2-3
TGTGCCAGCAGGCCGGACTCTGTCACCACAGATACGCAGTATTTT
CASRPDSVTTDTQYF
>TRBV7-2|-|-|TRBJ2-1
TGTGCCAGCAGCCCCGGAGTAGACCACAATGAGCAGTTCTTC
CASSPGVDHNEQFF
>TRBV6-5|once|-|TRBJ1-2
TGTGCCAGCAGTTACTCCTCAGGGATCTATGGCTACACCTTC
CASSYSSGIYGYTF
>TRBV6-5|-|-|TRBJ2-2
TGTGCCCCCAACCCAGATCCTACCGGGGAGCTGTTTTTT
CAPNPDPTGELFF
>TRBV5-1|once|-|TRBJ2-6
TGCGCCAGCAGCTTCGAGTACAGGACCGTCTCTGGGGCCAACGTCCTGACTTTC
CASSFEYRTVSGANVLTF
>TRBV5-1|-|-|TRBJ1-1
TGCGCCAGCAGCCCTATGGAAGACATGAACACTGAAGCTTTCTTT
CASSPMEDMNTEAFF
>TRBV2|-|TRBD1|TRBJ1-5
TGTGCCAGCAGAGGGGACAGGGGGTTCAATCAGCCCCAGCATTTT
CASRGDRGFNQPQHF
>TRBV15|few|TRBD1|TRBJ1-1
TGTGCCACCAGCAGGGATCAGGGGGCGCGTGGCACTGAAGCTTTCTTT
CATSRDQGARGTEAFF
>TRBV3-1/TRBV3-2|-|-|TRBJ2-5
TGTGCCAGCATACTCCGGGGAGAAGAGACCCAGTACTTC
CASILRGEETQYF
>TRBV3-1/TRBV3-2|-|-|TRBJ2-3
TGTGCCAGCAGCCAAGCGGCGGCAGATACGCAGTATTTT
CASSQAAADTQYF
>TRBV5-1|medium-sized|-|TRBJ2-1
TGCGCCAGCCTTTACAATGAGCAGTTCTTC
CASLYNEQFF
>TRBV15|once|-|TRBJ1-5
TGTGCCACCGCCAGAGACAAAGCTAATCAGCCCCAGCATTTT
CATARDKANQPQHF
>TRBV5-8|once|-|TRBJ1-6
TGTGCCAGCAGCTTGGATCCGTCCGGGAAAGGGAGTTCACCCCTCCACTTT
CASSLDPSGKGSSPLHF
>TRBV19|-|-|TRBJ1-1
TGTGCCAGTAGATTCCCAGGCCAGAACACTGAAGCTTTCTTT
CASRFPGQNTEAFF
>TRBV5-1|few|-|TRBJ2-1
TGCGCCAGCACCCTTGGGGGCGCCAGTTCTTACAATGAGCAGTTCTTC
CASTLGGASSYNEQFF
>TRBV3-1/TRBV3-2|-|TRBD2|TRBJ2-7
TGTGCCAGCAGCCAAGATGGGACTAGCGCGTCCTACGAGCAGTACTTC
CASSQDGTSASYEQYF
>TRBV7-2|-|TRBD1|TRBJ1-2
TGTGCCAGCAGCCCCGCCGTGACAGGGAACTATGGCTACACCTTC
CASSPAVTGNYGYTF
>TRBV20-1|-|-|TRBJ2-7
TGCAGTGCTGCACAGGGTCTCGAGCAGTACTTC
CSAAQGLEQYF
>TRBV3-1/TRBV3-2|-|TRBD1|TRBJ2-5
TGTGCCAGCAGCCTATCCGGGACAGGGAAAGAGACCCAGTACTTC
CASSLSGTGKETQYF
>TRBV7-2|-|-|TRBJ1-3
TGTGCCAGCAGCTTATCGGTTTTCTCTGGAAACACCATATATTTT
CASSLSVFSGNTIYF
>TRBV12-3/TRBV12-4|few|TRBD1|TRBJ1-1
TGTGCCAGCAGTTCGGGACAGGTACGAAAAGCTTTCTTT
CASSSGQVRKAFF
>TRBV7-9|-|-|TRBJ2-1
TGTGCCAGCAGGCCCAGCGGACCTGTTTACAATGAGCAGTTCTTC
CASRPSGPVYNEQFF